This entry describes one T cell receptor (beta chain). This clonotype was seen ten or more times. The clone's antigen remains unknown. No much larger clone exists at a distance of one base, and base qualities are not known. Instrument on record: Illumina HiSeq 2000. TCR beta chain libraries were generated by multiplex PCR amplification. The amplified TCR beta chain products were analyzed by high-throughput sequencing. TCRdb reran the public reads through fastp at Q25 and MiXCR, keeping productive beta chains. Each entry merges the rows of one CDR3 protein and shows their most common DNA and genes. Here the sample has tens of thousands of distinct CDR3 sequences; around 30% occur a single time. 8% to 9% of the sample lies in the top ten. This sample was included in a study of breast tumors, draining lymph nodes, adjacent tissues (dated by TCRdb to 2016 to 2017). Looking at the study overall: In breast cancer patients, the study compared the TCR beta repertoires of tumor, adjacent nontumor tissue and axillary lymph nodes. In human breast cancer, the study set out to assess how tumor, surrounding tissue and draining lymph node repertoires relate to one another and whether T cells might be exchanged between them. Paper-wide results and their limitations: The data were considered consistent with most tumor T cells being derived from the lymph node and subsequently expanding within tumor tissue. Tumor and nontumor tissue repertoires were found to be significantly more similar in luminal-like than in basal-like breast cancer. The conclusion that tumor T cells originate in lymph nodes was framed as consistent with a hypothesis rather than directly demonstrated. T-cell repertoire diversity in tumors was found to be lower than in lymph nodes but higher than in nontumor tissue, and preferential V and J gene usage was observed.

Lymph node samples were obtained from the axillary draining lymph nodes of breast cancer patients. Trimmed from V: 4 bases; trimmed from J: 7 bases; junction bases lacking a gene match: 13. According to the germline V gene, CDR1 reads MNHNS and CDR2 reads SASEGT. From the cysteine up to the phenylalanine, the CDR3 has a length of 16 residues. Solely the CDR3 DNA is kept, with 48 bases framed from the first base. This receptor chain uses TRBV6-1 and TRBJ2-7, with 10 bases in between that match TRBD2. Sequenced sample: axillary lymph node tissue. This TCR derives from a female donor with breast cancer. Some clones in this sample may be carry-over from other donors' samples. Read as DNA, the sequence is TGTGCCAGCAGTGTACAACCGGGACTAGCGTCGCGGGAGCAGTACTTC. This encodes CASSVQPGLASREQYF.